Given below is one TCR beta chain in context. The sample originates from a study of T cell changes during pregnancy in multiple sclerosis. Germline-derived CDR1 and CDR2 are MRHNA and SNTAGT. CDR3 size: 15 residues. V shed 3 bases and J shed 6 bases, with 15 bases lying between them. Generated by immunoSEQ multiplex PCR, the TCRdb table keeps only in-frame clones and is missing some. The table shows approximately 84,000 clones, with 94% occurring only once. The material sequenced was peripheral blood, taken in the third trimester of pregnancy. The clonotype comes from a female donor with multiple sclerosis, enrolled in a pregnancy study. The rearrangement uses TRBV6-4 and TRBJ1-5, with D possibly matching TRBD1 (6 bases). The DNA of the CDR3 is TGTGCCAGCAGTGAAGGGGCAGGGGAGGGTCAGCCCCAGCATTTT. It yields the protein CASSEGAGEGQPQHF.